This T cell receptor beta chain emerged from a study of CD8+ T cells in alopecia areata. Study details: It was 6 to 18 months of tofacitinib, and then there were 6 months off drug. Study results and limitations: Elevated clonality characterized lesional scalp relative to normal scalp, particularly in alopecia totalis/universalis.

Documented treatment: oral pan-JAK inhibitor, 5-10 mg twice daily. Researchers took lesional scalp punch biopsies and peripheral blood from people who were alopecia areata patients. The sequencing template was cDNA reverse transcribed from extracted RNA. The protocol was immunoSEQ multiplex PCR, while the TCRdb copy is restricted to in-frame clones and leaves out a portion. The table shows about 180,000 clones, with about 55% occurring only once. A remark on this clone: The target antigen is unknown.

The CDR3 is made up of 13 amino acids. Trimming took off 5 bases at V and 5 bases at J, with 12 bases between the two ends. CDR1 is PRHDT, CDR2 FYEKMQ, per germline (reference sequence). J is TRBJ2-5 and V is TRBV13, with D possibly TRBD2 on 6 matching bases. The TCR sequence derives from a human donor with alopecia areata. The input for sequencing was CD8+ T cells sorted from blood, taken at week 24, from a patient treated with tofacitinib. CDR3 residues: CASSPRREETQYF. For the CDR3, the DNA is TGTGCCAGCAGCCCAAGACGGGAGGAGACCCAGTACTTC.